This TCR beta chain appears in the sequencing data of a study of graft-versus-host responses after intestinal transplantation. Study overall: Recipients had multivisceral, liver-intestinal, or isolated intestinal transplants. Following induction with anti-thymocyte globulin, all recipients were given tacrolimus and steroids for approximately 3 years. Whole-study findings and limits: Detected in recipient marrow were GvH clones, some of which were first observed in ileum or blood. High graft-versus-host to host-versus-graft clonal ratios were seen in allografts of patients with graft-donor T cell macrochimerism.

About this clone itself: What it recognizes is unknown.

The method was immunoSEQ multiplex PCR; TCRdb's version includes in-frame clones alone and lacks a portion of them. In the table there are about 90,000 clones, approximately 95% of which are singletons. Trimming cost V 6 bases and J 0 bases, with 13 bases left between them. CDR1 and CDR2 (germline): SGDLS, YYNGEE. The CDR3 is made up of 14 amino acids. Sequencing was performed on unstimulated CD8+ T cells sorted from spleen or lymph node cells, taken before transplant. The clonotype was recovered from a human donor who was the organ donor for an intestinal transplant. V is TRBV9 and J is TRBJ2-7; D perhaps matches TRBD2 (5 bases). The CDR3: CASNSGSSSYEQYF. The CDR3 nucleotides are TGTGCCAGCAACTCGGGGTCCAGCTCCTACGAGCAGTACTTC.